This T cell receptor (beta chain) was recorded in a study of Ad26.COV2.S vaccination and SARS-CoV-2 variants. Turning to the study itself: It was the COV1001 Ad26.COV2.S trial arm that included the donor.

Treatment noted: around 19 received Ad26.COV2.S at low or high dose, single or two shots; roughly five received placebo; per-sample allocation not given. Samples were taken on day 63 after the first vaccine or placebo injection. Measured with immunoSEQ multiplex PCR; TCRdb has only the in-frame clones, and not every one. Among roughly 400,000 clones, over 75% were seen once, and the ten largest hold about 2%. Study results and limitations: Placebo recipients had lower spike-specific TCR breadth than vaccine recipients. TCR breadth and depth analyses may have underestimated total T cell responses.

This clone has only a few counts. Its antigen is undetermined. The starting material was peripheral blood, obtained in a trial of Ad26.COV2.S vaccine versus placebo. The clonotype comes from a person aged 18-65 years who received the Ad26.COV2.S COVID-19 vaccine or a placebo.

CDR3: CASTPQSANTGELFF. Written as DNA, the CDR3 is TGCGCCAGCACCCCCCAGTCCGCGAACACCGGGGAGCTGTTTTTT. The rearrangement joins TRBV5-1 to TRBJ2-2; D gene ambiguous. CDR3 length: 15 amino acids. Germline loops: CDR1 SGHRS, CDR2 YFSETQ. Trimming took off 6 bases at V and 0 bases at J, with 12 bases between the two ends.